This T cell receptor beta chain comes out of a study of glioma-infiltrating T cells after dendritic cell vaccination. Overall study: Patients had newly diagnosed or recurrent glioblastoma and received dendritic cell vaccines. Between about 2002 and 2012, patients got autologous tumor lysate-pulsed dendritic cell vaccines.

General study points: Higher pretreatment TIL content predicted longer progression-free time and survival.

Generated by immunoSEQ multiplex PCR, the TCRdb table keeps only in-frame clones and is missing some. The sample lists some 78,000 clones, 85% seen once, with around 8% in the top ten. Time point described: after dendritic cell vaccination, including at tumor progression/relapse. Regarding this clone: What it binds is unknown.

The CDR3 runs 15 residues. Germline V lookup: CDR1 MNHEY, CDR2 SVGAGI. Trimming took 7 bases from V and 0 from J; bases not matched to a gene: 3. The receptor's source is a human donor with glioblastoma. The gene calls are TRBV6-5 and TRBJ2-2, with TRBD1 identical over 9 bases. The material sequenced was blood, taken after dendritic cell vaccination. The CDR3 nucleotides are TGTGCCAGCATTCGGACAGGGGCGAACACCGGGGAGCTGTTTTTT. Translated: CASIRTGANTGELFF.